The T cell receptor beta chain described here comes from a study of control samples from healthy donors and cancer patients. Using immunoSEQ multiplex PCR, the repertoire was profiled, and TCRdb retains in-frame clones only, with some absent. The sample records roughly 38,000 clones, less than 90% being singletons. V was cut by 6 bases and J by 5 bases, with 11 bases left in between. The V gene's germline CDR1 is KGHSH and CDR2 LQKENI. The CDR3 extends over 12 amino acids. The sequence was obtained from a man in his sixties in good health. This chain uses TRBV18 with TRBJ2-7; a weak D match, TRBD2 (6 bases). Sequenced: blood. The CDR3 DNA is TGTGCCAGCTCGGGACTTGGGGACGAGCAGTACTTC. Translated, it gives CASSGLGDEQYF.